The next 8 T cell receptor beta chains were all read from a single sample in a study of CD8+CD57+ T cells in acquired aplastic anemia. Genomic DNA constituted the template upon which TCR beta VDJ and CDR3 profiling was performed. TCRdb reprocessed the reads with MiXCR, giving one entry per CDR3 protein. The sample consists of some 150,000 distinct CDR3 sequences, approximately 41% of them appearing once. The sequencing input was sorted CD4+, CD8+, or CD8+CD57+ T cells (not recorded which) from PBMCs. The receptors stem from a human donor in good health, serving as a control.

The chain is built from TRBV19 and TRBJ2-5, with unresolved D. Between the trimmed V and J ends, which lost 5 bases and 4 bases, there was a span of 8 bases. CDR1 LNHDA and CDR2 SQIVND come from the germline V gene (reference sequence). The CDR3 totals 12 residues. CDR3 protein: CASSFTRETQYF. CDR3 DNA sequence: TGTGCCAGTAGTTTCACACGAGAGACCCAGTACTTC.

A remark on this clonotype: No conserved phenylalanine or tryptophan ends this CDR3, so it is likely a read error. It is unclear where the CDR3 begins or ends on the DNA, so no DNA is shown, and the CDR3 is as TCRdb lists it. This sequence joins TRBV29-1 and TRBJ1-1. From germline, CDR1 is SQVTM and CDR2 ANQGSEA. The CDR3 region is 8 residues in length, termini included. The CDR3 here is CSVEKGTS.

This clonotype was picked up one time. The J gene is TRBJ1-1, the V gene TRBV10-3, with a possible D match to TRBD1 (6 bases). Germline CDR1 and CDR2: ENHRY and SYGVKD. Trimming removed 10 bases at V and 0 bases at J, with 12 bases between. The CDR3 length is 13 residues. The CDR3 here is CATYRDLNTEAFF. The CDR3 bases are TGTGCCACCTACAGGGACCTGAACACTGAAGCTTTCTTT.

As regards this clonotype: A much larger clone is a single base away; this may be a read error. The chain carries TRBV11-2 and TRBJ1-1; no clear D gene. Trimming stripped 5 bases from V and 3 bases from J, with 16 bases between. This CDR3 region has 15 residues. Germline V gene lookup returns CDR1 SGHAT and CDR2 FQNNGV. CDR3 nucleotide sequence: TGTGCCAGCAGCGGGATCCGGGTATCTGACACTGAAGCTTTCTTT. Translated, it gives CASSGIRVSDTEAFF.

This clonotype occurred many times. The chain has TRBV5-1 and TRBJ2-3; 8 bases fit TRBD1. V lost 4 bases and J lost 1; bases outside the gene matches: 8. Germline values: CDR1 SGHRS, CDR2 YFSETQ. CDR3 length: 16 amino acids. The CDR3 coding sequence is TGCGCCAGCAGCAATGGACAGGGTAGCCGCACAGATACGCAGTATTTT. As protein: CASSNGQGSRTDTQYF.

This clonotype was seen at least ten times. The chain uses TRBV6-1 and TRBJ1-6; TRBD1 might be the D (5 bases). V lost 1 base and J 10 bases, leaving 14 bases between the germline ends. CDR3 length: 15 residues. Germline-derived CDR1 and CDR2 are MNHNS and SASEGT. The CDR3 loop reads CASSEVGPRDSPLHF. The DNA of the CDR3 is TGTGCCAGCAGTGAAGTGGGGCCTAGGGACTCACCCCTCCACTTT.

The gene calls are TRBV7-8 and TRBJ1-6; maybe TRBD1 (5 bases). The V end lost 4 bases, the J end lost 8 bases, and 21 bases lay between the germline ends. This CDR3 is 17 amino acids long. From germline, CDR1 is SGHVS and CDR2 FQNEAQ. The CDR3 region has the DNA TGTGCCAGCAGCTGGGGTGTGGCGGGGCTCGGCTATTCACCCCTCCACTTT. Protein product: CASSWGVAGLGYSPLHF.

Notes on this clonotype: Just one base apart from a much larger clone, this may be a read error. Because the CDR3 is missing its conserved closing phenylalanine or tryptophan, this is likely a read error. The J gene is TRBJ2-7, the V gene TRBV27, with D perhaps matching TRBD1 or TRBD2 (6 bases each). V lost 8 bases and J lost 2, with 16 bases in between. Germline CDR1 and CDR2: MNHEY and SMNVEV (reference sequence). The CDR3 length is 14 residues. In DNA, the CDR3 is TGTGCCAGCCATAGTGGGGGGCCGCCCTACGAGCAGTACCTC. As protein: CASHSGGPPYEQYL.